These T cell receptor beta chains were read from a single sample in a study of T cells expressing NK-cell markers. TCRdb re-called the 5' RACE reads and gives one entry per CDR3 protein, without DNA. This specimen shows some 390,000 distinct CDR3 sequences; the ten leading clones hold approximately 12%. Sequenced sample: blood T cells: a sorted CD56 or NKG2C T cell subset, CD4+ or CD8+ T cells, or bulk PBMC T cells (not recorded which). These receptors were collected from a woman aged 45-59 years in good health. CDR3s include the opening cysteine and the closing phenylalanine or tryptophan.

J: TRBJ2-1; V: TRBV12-3/TRBV12-4; CDR3: CASASRGLAAGGIYNEQFF
J: TRBJ2-3; V: TRBV20-1; CDR3: CSARDGTTSTDTQYF
J: TRBJ2-5; V: TRBV5-6; CDR3: CASSLFDPDRETQYF
J: TRBJ2-3; V: TRBV7-2; CDR3: CASSLDPSGASTDTQYF
J: TRBJ2-7; V: TRBV6-2/TRBV6-3; CDR3: CANQSSAGGQCSYEQYF
J: TRBJ2-5; V: TRBV6-2/TRBV6-3; CDR3: CASSYSLAPGETQYF
J: TRBJ2-4; V: TRBV5-1; CDR3: CASSSGQKGGKNIQYF
J: TRBJ2-2; V: TRBV28; CDR3: CASSPGTHGTGELFF
J: TRBJ2-2; V: TRBV4-1; CDR3: CASSQDISGSIGELFF
J: TRBJ2-7; V: TRBV10-3; CDR3: CAISVVRSDEQYF
J: TRBJ2-7; V: TRBV5-1; CDR3: CASSPGALSEQYF
J: TRBJ2-7; V: TRBV6-1; CDR3: CASTREGYYEQYF
J: TRBJ1-6; V: TRBV12-3/TRBV12-4; CDR3: CASSPRTGANSPLHF
J: TRBJ1-6; V: TRBV5-1; CDR3: CASSDDRPSPLHF
J: TRBJ2-6; V: TRBV7-2; CDR3: CASSPVTGANVLTF
J: TRBJ2-2; V: TRBV30; CDR3: CAWSARPGELFF
J: TRBJ2-5; V: TRBV7-9; CDR3: CASSSDGRGETQYF
J: TRBJ2-4; V: TRBV20-1; CDR3: CSASDLREGLRLAKNIQYF
J: TRBJ2-1; V: TRBV4-2; CDR3: CASSPRGVRDNEQFF
J: TRBJ2-1; V: TRBV27; CDR3: CASTSGPYPYNEQFF
J: TRBJ2-5; V: TRBV19; CDR3: CASSIARGETQYF
J: TRBJ2-1; V: TRBV12-3/TRBV12-4; CDR3: CASSSQLVAEQFF
J: TRBJ1-1; V: TRBV7-2; CDR3: CASSLAALNTEAFF
J: TRBJ2-5; V: TRBV29-1; CDR3: CSVAGRGGETQYF
J: TRBJ2-1; V: TRBV10-3; CDR3: CAITSGTASNEQFF
J: TRBJ2-7; V: TRBV7-3; CDR3: CASSFSGFSYEQYF
J: TRBJ2-3; V: TRBV20-1; CDR3: CSASWRERTDTQYF
J: TRBJ2-5; V: TRBV29-1; CDR3: CSVASAQETQYF
J: TRBJ2-1; V: TRBV7-2; CDR3: CASSFPGTRRFF
J: TRBJ2-1; V: TRBV27; CDR3: CASGDRGPYNEQFF
J: TRBJ2-2; V: TRBV20-1; CDR3: CSARALGTGAGTGELFF
J: TRBJ2-1; V: TRBV4-1; CDR3: CASSQTVRARDPGSSNEQFF
J: TRBJ2-1; V: TRBV6-6; CDR3: CASSYENMFQGEQFF
J: TRBJ2-1; V: TRBV11-2; CDR3: CASSLVHLYEQFF
J: TRBJ2-3; V: TRBV29-1; CDR3: CSVRSGTDTQYF
J: TRBJ2-3; V: TRBV5-1; CDR3: CASSKRTQNTDTQYF
J: TRBJ1-6; V: TRBV11-2; CDR3: CASSAETGENSPLHF
J: TRBJ2-3; V: TRBV5-1; CDR3: CASSLDFHLAEGRDTQYF
J: TRBJ2-1; V: TRBV24-1; CDR3: CATSEPGQVNEQFF
J: TRBJ2-5; V: TRBV29-1; CDR3: CSVDSSGIETQYF
J: TRBJ2-7; V: TRBV7-6; CDR3: CASSLDTTSSVYEQYF
J: TRBJ2-1; V: TRBV11-2; CDR3: CASSPVRGTSYNEQFF
J: TRBJ2-7; V: TRBV5-1; CDR3: CASSLLEGTEFYEQYF
J: TRBJ2-1; V: TRBV11-2; CDR3: CASSLVGQGLGDEQFF
J: TRBJ2-1; V: TRBV10-2; CDR3: CASKWREDGRSNVEQFF
J: TRBJ2-4; V: TRBV20-1; CDR3: CSARGPGSGRAADIQYF
J: TRBJ2-1; V: TRBV5-1; CDR3: CATGPETYNEQFF
J: TRBJ2-1; V: TRBV11-3; CDR3: CASSLDRLAGGTYNEQFF
J: TRBJ2-3; V: TRBV6-6; CDR3: CASSAMTNTQYF
J: TRBJ2-1; V: TRBV12-3/TRBV12-4; CDR3: CASSVPTSGVYNEQFF